These 21 T cell receptor beta chains share one sample of origin, sequenced in a study of blood T cell repertoires in COVID-19. The table came from immunoSEQ multiplex PCR; TCRdb's copy has only in-frame clones and leaves some out. The sample holds 300,000 to 350,000 clones; over 70% are singletons and the top ten take 2.5% to 3%. Sequenced input: peripheral blood. All receptors come from a man younger than 45 with active or convalescent COVID-19.

Only a few counts were recorded for this clone. The chain couples TRBV7-6 to TRBJ2-2; a possible D gene is TRBD2 (8 bases). The CDR3 has 16 residues. Between the trimmed V and J ends, which lost 5 bases and 6 bases, there was a span of 19 bases. Germline V gene lookup returns CDR1 SGHVS and CDR2 FNYEAQ. The CDR3 DNA reads TGTGCCAGCAGCCCGACGGGAGGGGGCACATCCGGGGAGCTGTTTTTT. Its protein product is CASSPTGGGTSGELFF.

This chain uses TRBV20-1 with TRBJ2-1; possibly TRBD2 for D (6 bases). Germline V CDR1 and CDR2: DFQATT, SNEGSKA (reference sequence). Trimming removed 4 bases from V and 10 bases from J, with 11 bases in between. The length of the CDR3 is 11 residues. The CDR3 coding sequence is TGCAGTGCTACCCGGAGGGACGAGCAGTTCTTC. Translation gives CSATRRDEQFF.

The gene calls are TRBV7-3 and TRBJ2-7; D may be TRBD2 (5 bases). Looked up from germline, CDR1 is SGHTA and CDR2 is FQGTGA. CDR3 size: 14 residues. V shed 0 bases and J shed 4 bases, with 10 bases lying between them. CDR3 amino acids: CASSLTFGSYEQYF. CDR3 sequence (DNA): TGTGCCAGCAGCTTAACGTTTGGGAGTTACGAGCAGTACTTC.

The chain uses TRBV4-1 and TRBJ1-4; 8 bases fit TRBD1. The CDR3 length is 15 residues. Germline CDR1 reads MGHRA; CDR2 reads YSYEKL. After removal of 0 bases from V and 5 bases from J, the junction contained 2 bases not matched to a gene. In nucleotides, the CDR3 is TGCGCCAGCAGCCAAGAAGACAGGGGAAATGAAAAACTGTTTTTT. This sequence encodes CASSQEDRGNEKLFF.

This clone showed up just a few times. V gene TRBV6-5 combines with J gene TRBJ1-2; D is ambiguous. The germline V and J ends were trimmed by 4 bases and 7 bases, with 7 bases remaining between them. The CDR3 consists of 11 residues. The germline gives CDR1 MNHEY, CDR2 SVGAGI. The CDR3 is CASSSQLGYTF. The CDR3 coding sequence is TGTGCCAGCAGTTCCCAACTTGGCTACACCTTC.

The rearrangement uses TRBV3-1 (or the pseudogene TRBV3-2) and TRBJ2-7; TRBD1 aligns across 12 bases. Germline loops: CDR1 LGHDT, CDR2 YNNKEL (reference sequence). V trimming: 3 bases; J trimming: 7 bases; junction bases outside the gene matches: 10. This CDR3 spans 16 amino acids. The CDR3 DNA follows: TGTGCCAGCAGCCATCTCTTTTGGGACAGGGGGCATGAGCAGTACTTC. Translated: CASSHLFWDRGHEQYF.

The chain combines TRBV7-7 with TRBJ2-2; D perhaps matches TRBD2 (6 bases). CDR1 and CDR2 (germline): SSHAT, FNYEAQ (reference sequence). CDR3 length: 16 residues. The V end was cut by 5 bases, the J end by 4 bases, with 17 bases between. The CDR3, as DNA: TGTGCCAGCAGCCCGGGGGTGGAGTTTCCCACCGGGGAGCTGTTTTTT. It specifies CASSPGVEFPTGELFF. Filled out from reference TRBV7-7 and TRBJ2-2, the complete variable domain reads GAGVSQSPRYKVTKRGQDVTLRCDPISSHATLYWYQQALGQGPEFLTYFNYEAQPDKSGLPSDRFSAERPEGSISTLTIQRTEQRDSAMYRCASSPGVEFPTGELFFGEGSRLTVL.

V gene TRBV30 combines with J gene TRBJ1-6; 7 nucleotides align to TRBD1. The CDR3 is made up of 13 amino acids. The junction had 4 bases not matched to a gene; V was cut back by 1 base and J by 10 bases. CDR1 is GTSNPN and CDR2 is SVGIG in the germline V gene (reference sequence). In DNA form, the CDR3 reads TGTGCCTGGAGTGGAGACAGGGCCTCACCCCTCCACTTT. It encodes CAWSGDRASPLHF.

CDR3 residues: CASRADNYGYTF. The CDR3 coding sequence is TGTGCCAGTAGAGCTGATAACTATGGCTACACCTTC. V and J are TRBV19 and TRBJ1-2; D unclear. There are 12 residues in the CDR3. From germline, CDR1 is LNHDA and CDR2 SQIVND (reference sequence). Trimming cost V 6 bases and J 1 base, with 6 bases left between them.

The chain uses TRBV14 and TRBJ1-5, with unresolved D. Trimming cost V 4 bases and J 9 bases, with 13 bases left between them. Looked up from germline, CDR1 is SGHDN and CDR2 is FVKESK. The CDR3 consists of 13 residues. CDR3: CASSRGRAGPQHF. The CDR3, as DNA: TGTGCCAGCAGCCGAGGAAGGGCGGGGCCCCAGCATTTT.

The chain combines TRBV19 with TRBJ1-1; TRBD1 matches at 7 bases. The germline V gene has CDR1 LNHDA and CDR2 SQIVND (reference sequence). CDR3 length: 13 amino acids. The V gene end was trimmed by 8 bases and the J gene end by 0 bases; junction bases not matched to a gene: 3. The CDR3 coding sequence is TGTGCCAGTTTGAGGGGGCTGAACACTGAAGCTTTCTTT. This codes for CASLRGLNTEAFF. Based on the CDR3 plus reference TRBV19 and TRBJ1-1, the full variable domain is DGGITQSPKYLFRKEGQNVTLSCEQNLNHDAMYWYRQDPGQGLRLIYYSQIVNDFQKGDIAEGYSVSREKKESFPLTVTSAQKNPTAFYLCASLRGLNTEAFFGQGTRLTVV.

This chain uses TRBV9 with TRBJ2-1, with TRBD1 identical over 8 bases. CDR3 length: 16 amino acids. Germline V CDR1 and CDR2: SGDLS, YYNGEE. Trimming at V came to 4 bases and at J to 2 bases, leaving 8 bases not matched to a gene. The CDR3 spells CASSPRQGLPYNEQFF. The DNA for the CDR3 is TGTGCCAGCAGCCCCCGACAGGGGTTACCCTACAATGAGCAGTTCTTC.

The V and J genes are TRBV7-2 and TRBJ1-2; 7 bases align to TRBD1. Germline assignment: CDR1 SGHTA and CDR2 FQGNSA. This CDR3 is 14 amino acids long. Trimming removed 5 bases from V and 2 bases from J; junction bases left unmatched: 5. CDR3 residues: CASSVNRGNYGYTF. CDR3 DNA sequence: TGTGCCAGCAGCGTTAACAGGGGAAACTATGGCTACACCTTC.

The rearrangement uses TRBV3-1 (or the pseudogene TRBV3-2) and TRBJ1-5, with TRBD1 matching over 8 bases. Germline V CDR1 and CDR2: LGHDT, YNNKEL (reference sequence). After removal of 0 bases from V and 6 bases from J, the junction contained 10 bases not matched to a gene. The CDR3 length is 17 residues. The CDR3 is CASSQDPGGRISQPQHF. CDR3 in DNA: TGTGCCAGCAGCCAAGATCCAGGGGGCCGCATCAGTCAGCCCCAGCATTTT.

The chain carries TRBV2 and TRBJ1-5; TRBD1 agrees at 7 bases. CDR1 is SNHLY and CDR2 is FYNNEI in the germline V gene. Unmatched junction bases numbered 4, after V lost 4 bases and J lost 4 bases. The CDR3 runs 14 residues. The CDR3 DNA sequence: TGTGCCAGCAGTGTGGACAGGACAAATCAGCCCCAGCATTTT. It encodes CASSVDRTNQPQHF.

This chain joins TRBV19 and TRBJ1-3; D is unclear. The germline V gene encodes CDR1 LNHDA and CDR2 SQIVND (reference sequence). This CDR3 contains 15 residues. V lost 4 bases and J 4 bases, leaving 14 bases between the germline ends. CDR3 DNA sequence: TGTGCCAGTAGTACCCCCCGGCGGGCCGGAAACACCATATATTTT. Encoded protein: CASSTPRRAGNTIYF. The entire variable domain, with the rest obtained from reference TRBV19 and TRBJ1-3, is as follows: DGGITQSPKYLFRKEGQNVTLSCEQNLNHDAMYWYRQDPGQGLRLIYYSQIVNDFQKGDIAEGYSVSREKKESFPLTVTSAQKNPTAFYLCASSTPRRAGNTIYFGEGSWLTVV.

The chain links TRBV4-2 to TRBJ2-7, with 11 nucleotides matching TRBD2. The CDR3 is 15 amino acids. J gave up 7 bases and V 0 bases, and 5 bases lay outside the gene matches. The V gene's germline CDR1 is LGHNA and CDR2 YNFKEQ. CDR3 DNA: TGTGCCAGCAGCCAAGAGACTAGCGGGGCCAGGGAGCAGTACTTC. Protein product: CASSQETSGAREQYF.

This chain connects TRBV30 to TRBJ2-1; D is uncertain. The length of the CDR3 is 14 residues. Trimming left V 5 bases short and J 6 bases short, with 17 bases between. The germline CDR1 and CDR2 sequences are GTSNPN and SVGIG (reference sequence). For the CDR3, the DNA is TGTGCCTGGGGGTCCGGGTCCGGTTCCAATGAGCAGTTCTTC. This encodes CAWGSGSGSNEQFF.

The V and J genes are TRBV6-2 or TRBV6-3 and TRBJ2-7; D is unclear. Trimming took off 0 bases at V and 0 bases at J, with 6 bases between the two ends. The CDR3 contains 14 residues. Germline V gives CDR1 MNHEY, CDR2 SVGEGT. The CDR3: CASSYSAFSYEQYF. CDR3 nucleotides: TGTGCCAGCAGTTACTCAGCCTTCTCCTACGAGCAGTACTTC.

This chain links TRBV7-3 with TRBJ2-5, with a weak D call TRBD1 (5 bases). Germline assignment: CDR1 SGHTA and CDR2 FQGTGA. The CDR3 is 14 residues long. Between the trimmed V and J ends, which lost 2 bases and 4 bases, there was a span of 11 bases. Here the CDR3 DNA reads TGTGCCAGCAGCTTAGGGATCCAGGGAGAGACCCAGTACTTC. It codes for CASSLGIQGETQYF.

The chain combines TRBV7-3 with TRBJ1-1; 11 bases map to TRBD1. The germline V gene has CDR1 SGHTA and CDR2 FQGTGA. The CDR3 sequence is 14 residues long. With V trimmed by 5 bases and J by 6 bases, 5 bases remained unmatched. The CDR3 DNA follows: TGTGCCAGCAGCCTCTCGGGACAGGGGGCTGAAGCTTTCTTT. It codes for CASSLSGQGAEAFF.